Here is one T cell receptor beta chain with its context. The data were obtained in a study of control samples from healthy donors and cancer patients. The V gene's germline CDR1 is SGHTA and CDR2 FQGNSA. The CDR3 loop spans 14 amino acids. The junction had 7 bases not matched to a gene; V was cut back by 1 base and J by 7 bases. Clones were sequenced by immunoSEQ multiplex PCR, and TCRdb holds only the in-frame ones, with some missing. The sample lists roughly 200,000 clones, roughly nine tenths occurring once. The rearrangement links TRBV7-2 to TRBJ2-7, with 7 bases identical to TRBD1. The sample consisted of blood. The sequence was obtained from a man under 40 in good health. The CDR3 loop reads CASSLDRGSYEQYF. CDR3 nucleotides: TGTGCCAGCAGCTTAGACAGGGGATCGTATGAGCAGTACTTC.